Shown below are 19 T cell receptor beta chains from a single sample sequenced in a study of blood T cells in healthy people across ages. The authors ran a second PCR of about 6 to 11 cycles using a sample-barcoded 5' primer and a J-beta primer mix. TCRdb re-called the 5' RACE reads with MiXCR, one entry per CDR3 protein. The sample carries roughly 1 million distinct CDR3 sequences, around 25% recorded once. The same data also contributed to another study, on T cells of mothers and their children.

Sequencing was performed on blood. Receptors originate from a girl aged 2 to 9 in good health.

In nucleotides, the CDR3 is TGCAGTGCTTCCGGGAGGCGGGGGACCTCCTACGAGCAGTACTTC. It yields the protein CSASGRRGTSYEQYF. The J gene is TRBJ2-5, the V gene TRBV20-1; TRBD2 matches at 7 bases. The end of the DNA fits TRBJ2-7 better, so the J call may be wrong. CDR3 length equals 15 residues. CDR1 is DFQATT and CDR2 is SNEGSKA in the germline V gene (reference sequence).

This clonotype was recorded a few times. The V call is TRBV29-1, the J call TRBJ2-3, with D possibly called TRBD1 or TRBD2 (5 bases each). Germline-derived CDR1 and CDR2 are SQVTM and ANQGSEA. The CDR3 is 13 residues long. The V end lost 7 bases, the J end lost 4 bases, and 15 bases lay between the germline ends. CDR3 in amino acids: CSGGIGWADTQYF. CDR3 in DNA: TGCAGCGGGGGGATAGGATGGGCAGATACGCAGTATTTT.

The chain employs TRBV28 and TRBJ2-5, with 8 bases lining up with TRBD2. The DNA end is a closer match to TRBJ2-1, so the J assignment may be wrong. This CDR3 comprises 14 residues. The germline gives CDR1 MDHEN, CDR2 SYDVKM. The CDR3 protein is CASSYREGRYEQFF. For the CDR3, the DNA is TGTGCCAGCAGTTACCGGGAGGGCCGTTATGAGCAGTTCTTC.

This clonotype was picked up a small number of times. The chain is built from TRBV11-2 and TRBJ2-7; TRBD1 or TRBD2 may be the D gene (5 bases each). V was shortened by 5 bases and J by 7 bases, with 21 bases between the two germline ends. This CDR3 contains 15 residues. The germline CDR1 and CDR2 sequences are SGHAT and FQNNGV. The CDR3 DNA is TGTGCCAGCAGCAGACGGGGACGGAGGTCGGGAGAGCAGTACTTC. Translation: CASSRRGRRSGEQYF.

This sequence joins TRBV4-3 and TRBJ1-2, with D tentatively TRBD1 (5 bases). The CDR3 sequence is 14 residues long. Trimming stripped 0 bases from V and 3 bases from J, with 8 bases between. Germline V lookup: CDR1 LGHNA, CDR2 YSLEER. In DNA, the CDR3 is TGCGCCAGCAGCCAAGATACAGGAGACTATGGCTACACCTTC. It encodes CASSQDTGDYGYTF.

This chain connects TRBV20-1 to TRBJ2-4; TRBD2 aligns across 7 bases. Germline CDR1 is DFQATT and CDR2 is SNEGSKA (reference sequence). This CDR3 comprises 15 residues. The ends lost 3 bases at V and 7 bases at J; junction bases unmatched: 12. The CDR3 bases are TGCAGTGCTAGCCGGGACCCTGGACTAGACAACATTCAGTACTTC. Protein product: CSASRDPGLDNIQYF.

This clonotype was counted between two and nine times. In DNA, the CDR3 is TGTGCCAGCAGTTTGCGATGGGAAGGGGAGACCCAGTACTTC. It encodes CASSLRWEGETQYF. The V and J genes are TRBV28 and TRBJ2-5; D remains ambiguous. Germline loops: CDR1 MDHEN, CDR2 SYDVKM. This CDR3 spans 14 amino acids. With 3 bases removed from V and 5 bases from J, the gap between germline ends came to 13 bases.

The sample holds a few counts of this clonotype. The genes are TRBV15 and TRBJ2-5; D is uncertain. Germline V gene data show CDR1 as LNHNV and CDR2 as YYDKDF (reference sequence). V shed 6 bases and J shed 5 bases, with 19 bases lying between them. This CDR3 has 15 amino acids. The CDR3 DNA follows: TGTGCCACCAGTAGTCGCACCCTTGGAGTCGAGACCCAGTACTTC. Its protein is CATSSRTLGVETQYF.

CDR3 in amino acids: CAGRDGYNEQFF. CDR3 coding DNA: TGTGCCGGGCGGGACGGATACAATGAGCAGTTCTTC. The chain employs TRBV2 and TRBJ2-1; a possible D gene is TRBD2 (6 bases). Germline loops: CDR1 SNHLY, CDR2 FYNNEI. Trimming stripped 11 bases from V and 4 bases from J, with 12 bases between. CDR3 length: 12 amino acids.

This clonotype was counted between two and nine times. The chain links TRBV27 to TRBJ1-2; D ambiguous. The V end was cut by 10 bases, the J end by 5 bases, with 11 bases between. Germline loops: CDR1 MNHEY, CDR2 SMNVEV (reference sequence). This CDR3 is 11 amino acids long. The CDR3 DNA reads TGTGCCACCTTTTCCGTGTATGGCTACACCTTC. The encoded protein is CATFSVYGYTF.

This clonotype has just a few counts. The chain carries TRBV3-1 and TRBJ2-5; no clear D. The DNA end favors TRBJ2-1, so the J call may be wrong. Germline CDR1 reads LGHDT; CDR2 reads YNNKEL (reference sequence). The length of the CDR3 is 12 residues. Here the CDR3 reads CASSQDSHEQFF. In nucleotides, the CDR3 is TGTGCCAGCAGCCAAGATTCACATGAGCAGTTCTTC.

This clonotype was seen a handful of times. V is TRBV7-9 and J is TRBJ1-2; D perhaps matches TRBD1 (5 bases). Trimming took 3 bases from V and 5 from J, leaving 10 bases between them. Germline V lookup: CDR1 SEHNR, CDR2 FQNEAQ (reference sequence). This CDR3 region has 13 residues. CDR3 sequence reads: CASSFTGPYGYTF. Here the CDR3 DNA reads TGTGCCAGCAGCTTCACAGGACCGTATGGCTACACCTTC.

This chain uses TRBV7-2 with TRBJ1-3; no clear D. The V end lost 1 base, the J end lost 8 bases, and 15 bases lay between the germline ends. From germline, CDR1 is SGHTA and CDR2 FQGNSA. CDR3 length: 15 residues. The chain's CDR3 is CASSLVLFGTDTIYF. The CDR3 nucleotides read TGTGCCAGCAGCTTAGTATTATTCGGAACGGACACCATATATTTT. Full variable domain (rest looked up from reference TRBV7-2 and TRBJ1-3): GAGVSQSPSNKVTEKGKDVELRCDPISGHTALYWYRQSLGQGLEFLIYFQGNSAPDKSGLPSDRFSAERTGGSVSTLTIQRTQQEDSAVYLCASSLVLFGTDTIYFGEGSWLTVV.

This clonotype has only a few counts. Germline is not matched at one junction end, which may reflect a read error. The J gene is TRBJ2-7, the V gene TRBV3-1, with D perhaps matching TRBD2 (6 bases). The CDR3 is 14 residues long. Germline CDR1 LGHDT, CDR2 YNNKEL (reference sequence). The CDR3 nucleotides read TGTGCCAGCAGCCAGGCGGGGATAACCTACGAGCAGTGCTTC. Protein sequence: CASSQAGITYEQCF.

V and J are TRBV2 and TRBJ2-3; D may be TRBD1 (6 bases). Germline-derived CDR1 and CDR2 are SNHLY and FYNNEI. Trimming shortened V by 8 bases and J by 9 bases, and 12 bases separated the two germline ends. There are 11 residues in the CDR3. The CDR3 sequence: CASRRGKTQYF. The CDR3, as DNA: TGTGCCAGCCGCAGGGGCAAGACGCAGTATTTT.

This clonotype was observed a few times. This chain uses TRBV29-1 with TRBJ2-4; tentatively, D is TRBD1 (6 bases). Germline loops: CDR1 SQVTM, CDR2 ANQGSEA. The CDR3 is 11 residues long. The germline V and J ends were trimmed by 4 bases and 9 bases, with 10 bases remaining between them. Here the CDR3 reads CSVVGAGIQYF. Here the CDR3 DNA reads TGCAGCGTTGTGGGGGCTGGCATTCAGTACTTC. The full variable domain, completed using reference TRBV29-1 and TRBJ2-4, is SAVISQKPSRDICQRGTSLTIQCQVDSQVTMMFWYRQQPGQSLTLIATANQGSEATYESGFVIDKFPISRPNLTFSTLTVSNMSPEDSSIYLCSVVGAGIQYFGAGTRLSVL.

This chain connects TRBV7-2 to TRBJ2-5; D remains ambiguous. V was pared by 5 bases and J by 2 bases, with 21 bases between. The germline V gene encodes CDR1 SGHTA and CDR2 FQGNSA. This CDR3 region has 17 residues. The CDR3 spells CASSPPWAPRGQETQYF. The CDR3 DNA reads TGTGCCAGCAGCCCCCCCTGGGCCCCCCGAGGACAAGAGACCCAGTACTTC. The variable domain in full, completed from reference TRBV7-2 and TRBJ2-5, reads GAGVSQSPSNKVTEKGKDVELRCDPISGHTALYWYRQSLGQGLEFLIYFQGNSAPDKSGLPSDRFSAERTGGSVSTLTIQRTQQEDSAVYLCASSPPWAPRGQETQYFGPGTRLLVL.

This clonotype was seen only a few times. The chain carries TRBV6-1 and TRBJ1-6; D gene unclear. This CDR3 spans 17 amino acids. Deletions cut 3 bases from V and 0 bases from J, with 12 bases between. In germline, CDR1 is MNHNS, CDR2 SASEGT. CDR3 loop: CASSDGFWSSYNSPLHF. The DNA of the CDR3 is TGTGCCAGCAGTGACGGGTTCTGGAGCTCCTATAATTCACCCCTCCACTTT.

This rearrangement joins TRBV28 to TRBJ2-3, with D perhaps assigned TRBD1 or TRBD2 (5 bases each). Germline CDR1 and CDR2: MDHEN and SYDVKM. This CDR3 has 12 residues. V was clipped by 4 bases and J by 7 bases, with 9 bases between them. The CDR3 nucleotides are TGTGCCAGCAGTTCAGGGAGATATACGCAGTATTTT. This encodes CASSSGRYTQYF.